Sequencing of this T cell receptor beta chain was carried out in a study of CD8 T cells in ankylosing spondylitis. With molecular barcodes, quantitative 5'-RACE was used to make the TCR beta libraries. Each CDR3 protein gets one entry after TCRdb re-called the 5' RACE reads with MiXCR. This repertoire shows a few hundred thousand distinct CDR3 sequences, more than 20% found once; its top ten account for about 16%. Study-level findings and limits: Blood of patients with ankylosing spondylitis appeared to be characterized by a TCR beta motif of about 8 highly homologous variants. Matched ankylosing spondylitis synovial fluid reportedly contained a significantly enriched population of disease-linked clones. Earlier reports found some motif variants in synovial fluid and blood in reactive arthritis.

The CDR3 extends over 14 amino acids. V lost 4 bases and J lost 2, with 9 bases in between. From germline, CDR1 is MNHNS and CDR2 SASEGT. This clonotype was seen only once. Its antigen is currently unknown. The sequence came from a male donor with ankylosing spondylitis. Source material: blood, either unsorted or a sorted T cell fraction (not recorded which). The chain has TRBV6-1 and TRBJ1-5; possibly TRBD1 for D (5 bases). The chain's CDR3 is CASSGGHGNQPQHF. The CDR3 DNA sequence: TGTGCCAGCAGTGGTGGACACGGCAATCAGCCCCAGCATTTT.